The 22 T cell receptor beta chains in this list originate from one sample, sequenced in a study of blood T cell repertoires in COVID-19. Sequencing used immunoSEQ multiplex PCR; TCRdb keeps in-frame clones, though not all of them. Here the sample spans 160,000 or so clones, around 83% being singletons. Sequenced sample: peripheral blood. These receptors all come from a woman between 45 and 65 years old with acute or convalescent COVID-19.

The chain is built from TRBV5-1 and TRBJ2-7; a possible D gene is TRBD1 (6 bases). The CDR3 extends over 13 amino acids. From germline, CDR1 is SGHRS and CDR2 YFSETQ. The V end was cut by 3 bases, the J end by 9 bases, with 16 bases between. The CDR3 nucleotides read TGCGCCAGCAGCTCGAATGTCGAGGGGGTGCAGTACTTC. Its protein is CASSSNVEGVQYF. Combining the CDR3 with reference TRBV5-1 and TRBJ2-7 gives the whole variable domain KAGVTQTPRYLIKTRGQQVTLSCSPISGHRSVSWYQQTPGQGLQFLFEYFSETQRNKGNFPGRFSGRQFSNSRSEMNVSTLELGDSALYLCASSSNVEGVQYFGPGTRLTVT.

The genes are TRBV12-1 and TRBJ2-1; the listed D gene, TRBD2, was not tested against the DNA. TRBV12-1 is marked as a pseudogene. The length of the CDR3 is 16 residues. The CDR3 spells CASSFVSREADNEQFF. CDR3 nucleotide sequence: TGTGCCAGCAGCTTTGTATCGCGGGAGGCCGACAATGAGCAGTTCTTC.

This sequence joins TRBV30 and TRBJ1-1; D is unresolved. V lost 0 bases and J 0 bases, leaving 8 bases between the germline ends. The germline V gene encodes CDR1 GTSNPN and CDR2 SVGIG (reference sequence). The CDR3 consists of 14 residues. The CDR3 region is CAWSVIDMNTEAFF. Here the CDR3 DNA reads TGTGCCTGGAGTGTAATAGACATGAACACTGAAGCTTTCTTT.

The CDR3 is CASSPERDYGYTF. DNA for the CDR3: TGTGCCAGCAGCCCCGAGAGGGACTATGGCTACACCTTC. This rearrangement joins TRBV7-8 to TRBJ1-2; D is uncertain. Trimming removed 5 bases at V and 3 bases at J, with 10 bases between. The CDR3 consists of 13 residues. Germline CDR1 reads SGHVS; CDR2 reads FQNEAQ.

The rearrangement links TRBV5-1 to TRBJ2-5; the match to TRBD2 covers 11 bases. Losses at the gene ends were 4 bases for V and 3 bases for J; bases not matched to a gene: 2. The germline V gene has CDR1 SGHRS and CDR2 YFSETQ. This CDR3 spans 14 amino acids. The CDR3 here is CASSPGLAEETQYF. The CDR3 nucleotides are TGCGCCAGCAGCCCGGGACTAGCGGAAGAGACCCAGTACTTC.

This rearrangement joins TRBV28 to TRBJ1-2; 8 bases are shared with TRBD1. There are 18 residues in the CDR3. Germline CDR1 reads MDHEN; CDR2 reads SYDVKM. Trimming took 3 bases from V and 0 from J; bases not matched to a gene: 12. CDR3 coding DNA: TGTGCCAGCAGTTTTCTGCTCCCGGGACAGGCCACTAACTATGGCTACACCTTC. It encodes CASSFLLPGQATNYGYTF.

The CDR3 DNA follows: TGCGCCAGCAGCTTGGGGGCAGAGATAAACTATGGCTACACCTTC. Its translation is CASSLGAEINYGYTF. This chain joins TRBV5-1 and TRBJ1-2, with D uncertain. With 0 bases removed from V and 2 bases from J, the gap between germline ends came to 11 bases. The CDR3 runs 15 residues. From germline, CDR1 is SGHRS and CDR2 YFSETQ.

This chain joins TRBV27 and TRBJ1-2; 9 bases fit TRBD1. Germline assignment: CDR1 MNHEY and CDR2 SMNVEV (reference sequence). J lost 6 bases, V lost 6 bases, and 14 bases had no gene match. The CDR3 extends over 16 amino acids. The CDR3 DNA is TGTGCCAGCAGCGTGGACAGGGGTTTTTTCGCCCATGGCTACACCTTC. It yields the protein CASSVDRGFFAHGYTF.

The sample holds a few counts of this clone. The genes are TRBV29-1 and TRBJ1-2; 12 bases fit TRBD1. In germline, CDR1 is SQVTM, CDR2 ANQGSEA. This CDR3 contains 13 residues. J gave up 6 bases and V 7 bases, and 6 bases lay outside the gene matches. As DNA, the CDR3 is TGCAGCGGACGGGACAGGGGGCAGGATGGCTACACCTTC. This gives the protein CSGRDRGQDGYTF.

V is TRBV9 and J is TRBJ1-2, with D possibly matching TRBD1 (6 bases). This CDR3 region has 15 residues. In germline, CDR1 is SGDLS, CDR2 YYNGEE. Trimming removed 2 bases from V and 4 bases from J, with 15 bases in between. CDR3 in DNA: TGTGCCAGCAGCGTTTCTGGGGGCACCCGCTATGGCTACACCTTC. Its translation is CASSVSGGTRYGYTF.

The chain has TRBV18 and TRBJ2-3; possible D gene TRBD1, 6 bases. Germline CDR1 is KGHSH and CDR2 is LQKENI. CDR3 length: 18 residues. V shed 2 bases and J shed 0 bases, with 18 bases lying between them. The CDR3 DNA reads as TGTGCCAGCTCACCAACGTCGGGGCTCAGGGGAAGCACAGATACGCAGTATTTT. Its translation: CASSPTSGLRGSTDTQYF.

V gene TRBV5-6 combines with J gene TRBJ1-2; 9 bases map to TRBD1. The CDR3 length is 13 residues. Trimming removed 5 bases from V and 4 bases from J; junction bases left unmatched: 3. CDR1 and CDR2 (germline): SGHDT, YYEEEE. The CDR3 DNA reads as TGTGCCAGCAGTCCGGACAGGGGCTATGGCTACACCTTC. Translation: CASSPDRGYGYTF. Filled out from reference TRBV5-6 and TRBJ1-2, the complete variable domain reads DAGVTQSPTHLIKTRGQQVTLRCSPKSGHDTVSWYQQALGQGPQFIFQYYEEEERQRGNFPDRFSGHQFPNYSSELNVNALLLGDSALYLCASSPDRGYGYTFGSGTRLTVV.

The CDR3 protein is CASSETGGTGELFF. In DNA, the CDR3 is TGTGCCAGCAGTGAAACAGGGGGCACCGGGGAGCTGTTTTTT. The rearrangement uses TRBV25-1 and TRBJ2-2, with 8 bases lining up with TRBD1. CDR3 size: 14 residues. The trim removed 2 bases at V and 4 bases at J, leaving 0 bases unmatched. CDR1 is MGHDK and CDR2 is SYGVNS in the germline V gene.

This chain connects TRBV28 to TRBJ1-3; TRBD1 matches 9 bases. CDR3 length: 17 residues. Germline trimming cut 7 bases from V and 3 bases from J; bases unmatched to any gene: 13. The germline CDR1 and CDR2 sequences are MDHEN and SYDVKM. CDR3 sequence reads: CASKSLDRGMFGNTIYF. In DNA form, the CDR3 reads TGTGCCAGCAAATCACTCGACAGGGGGATGTTTGGAAACACCATATATTTT.

The J gene is TRBJ2-2, the V gene TRBV6-4, with D possibly matching TRBD1 (5 bases). The germline gives CDR1 MRHNA, CDR2 SNTAGT. Trimming left V 2 bases short and J 0 bases short, with 10 bases between. CDR3 size: 16 residues. In DNA form, the CDR3 reads TGTGCCAGCAGTGACGGGGCTGGATCGAACACCGGGGAGCTGTTTTTT. This encodes CASSDGAGSNTGELFF.

The V and J genes are TRBV19 and TRBJ2-3; 9 positions match TRBD1. The V gene end was trimmed by 1 base and the J gene end by 4 bases; junction bases not matched to a gene: 3. The V gene's germline CDR1 is LNHDA and CDR2 SQIVND (reference sequence). The CDR3 is 15 residues long. CDR3 DNA sequence: TGTGCCAGTAGTATAGTAGGACAGGGGTCAGATACGCAGTATTTT. Residues: CASSIVGQGSDTQYF.

J is TRBJ2-1 and V is TRBV14; possible D gene TRBD2, 5 bases. This CDR3 spans 13 amino acids. The germline V gene encodes CDR1 SGHDN and CDR2 FVKESK. Trimming took off 2 bases at V and 9 bases at J, with 11 bases between the two ends. Here the CDR3 DNA reads TGTGCCAGCAGCCAAAGGCTAGCACTTGAGCAGTTCTTC. Protein: CASSQRLALEQFF.

The chain combines TRBV27 with TRBJ2-5; the match to TRBD2 covers 10 bases. The CDR3 is 16 amino acids. Per the germline V gene, CDR1 is MNHEY and CDR2 is SMNVEV (reference sequence). Germline trimming cut 5 bases from V and 0 bases from J; bases unmatched to any gene: 6. The CDR3: CASSIRLAGHQETQYF. CDR3 coding DNA: TGTGCCAGCAGTATCAGACTAGCGGGCCACCAAGAGACCCAGTACTTC.

The rearrangement uses TRBV7-2 and TRBJ2-1; 8 bases match TRBD2. Trimming at V came to 1 base and at J to 7 bases, leaving 3 bases not matched to a gene. This CDR3 has 14 amino acids. Germline CDR1 is SGHTA and CDR2 is FQGNSA. CDR3 in amino acids: CASSLVLAENEQFF. CDR3 nucleotide sequence: TGTGCCAGCAGCTTAGTACTAGCGGAAAATGAGCAGTTCTTC.

The count of this clone is one. The rearrangement links TRBV2 to TRBJ2-3; possibly TRBD1 for D (5 bases). This CDR3 has 11 residues. V lost 7 bases to trimming and J lost 6 bases, with 8 bases between them. CDR1 is SNHLY, CDR2 FYNNEI, per germline. CDR3 DNA sequence: TGTGCCAGCACTCAGGGTGATACGCAGTATTTT. This sequence encodes CASTQGDTQYF.

The V gene is TRBV5-1, the J gene TRBJ2-7; D is possibly TRBD2 (7 bases). Per germline, CDR1 SGHRS and CDR2 YFSETQ. V lost 3 bases to trimming and J lost 1 base, with 14 bases between them. The CDR3 loop spans 15 amino acids. This chain's CDR3 is CASSSLQGGSYEQYF. The CDR3 region has the DNA TGCGCCAGCAGCTCCTTACAGGGAGGGTCCTACGAGCAGTACTTC.

The chain carries TRBV29-1 and TRBJ2-5, with TRBD1 as a possible D gene (6 bases). V lost 3 bases and J 2 bases, leaving 13 bases between the germline ends. CDR1 is SQVTM, CDR2 ANQGSEA, per germline. CDR3 length: 14 residues. DNA for the CDR3: TGCAGCGTTGATCCCGACAGGACTCAAGAGACCCAGTACTTC. Amino acids: CSVDPDRTQETQYF.